These T cell receptor beta chains were read from a single sample in a study of T cell repertoires in cytomegalovirus infection. TCRdb ran MiXCR on the reads and lists one entry per CDR3 protein. This sample has 350,000 to 500,000 distinct CDR3 sequences, with approximately 33% found just once. Sequenced input: PBMCs. These receptors all stem from a human donor in good health (CMV status not recorded). Some clones in this sample may be carry-over from other donors' samples. Both conserved end residues are part of each CDR3. D genes are given only for firm matches. Where a row states a size, it is once, few, many or the class of an expanded clone; other rows omit it.

DNA: TGTGCCAGCTCCCTTACCCTAGCGGCCACAGATACGCAGTATTTT
CDR3: CASSLTLAATDTQYF
D: TRBD2
J: TRBJ2-3
size: NA
V: TRBV18
length: 15

DNA: TGTGCCAGCAGCTTCCTCGGGGCCGAGCAGTACTTC
CDR3: CASSFLGAEQYF
D: NA
J: TRBJ2-7
size: many
V: TRBV7-2
length: 12

DNA: TGTGCCAGCAGTTACTGGGCCGGGGAGCTGTTTTTT
CDR3: CASSYWAGELFF
D: NA
J: TRBJ2-2
size: NA
V: TRBV6-2/TRBV6-3
length: 12

DNA: TGTGCCAGCAGCCCGCTTAGCGGGACCCTTGTTGATGAGCAGTTCTTC
CDR3: CASSPLSGTLVDEQFF
D: TRBD2
J: TRBJ2-1
size: few
V: TRBV7-6
length: 16

DNA: TGCGCCAGCAGCCCCGGCTTGACAGGGACTACTAATGAAAAACTGTTTTTT
CDR3: CASSPGLTGTTNEKLFF
D: TRBD1
J: TRBJ1-4
size: few
V: TRBV5-1
length: 17

DNA: TGCAGCGCCGGCTGGCAGAACTCCTACGAGCAGTACTTC
CDR3: CSAGWQNSYEQYF
D: NA
J: TRBJ2-7
size: many
V: TRBV20-1
length: 13

DNA: TGTGCCAGCAGTGAATGGGGACAGGAAAAAGCTTTCTTT
CDR3: CASSEWGQEKAFF
D: TRBD1
J: TRBJ1-1
size: NA
V: TRBV2
length: 13

DNA: TGCAGTGCTACCCGCAGGGGCGGGAATCCCTACGAGCAGTACTTC
CDR3: CSATRRGGNPYEQYF
D: NA
J: TRBJ2-7
size: few
V: TRBV20-1
length: 15

DNA: TGTGCCAGCAGAAGGAACAGAGCCGCCTATAATTCACCCCTCCACTTT
CDR3: CASRRNRAAYNSPLHF
D: NA
J: TRBJ1-6
size: few
V: TRBV2
length: 16

DNA: TGCAGCGTTGTGGGACAGTTCTCCTACAATGAGCAGTTCTTC
CDR3: CSVVGQFSYNEQFF
D: TRBD1
J: TRBJ2-1
size: NA
V: TRBV29-1
length: 14

DNA: TGTGCCAGTAGTATACCTCAGGCTTCCTCCTACAATGAGCAGTTCTTC
CDR3: CASSIPQASSYNEQFF
D: NA
J: TRBJ2-1
size: NA
V: TRBV19
length: 16

DNA: TGCAGTGCCGGACTAGCGGGGAAATATGAGCAGTTCTTC
CDR3: CSAGLAGKYEQFF
D: TRBD2
J: TRBJ2-1
size: few
V: TRBV20-1
length: 13

DNA: TGTGCCAGTAGTTTCGGGGGGGACAGGTTCACCTACGAGCAGTACTTC
CDR3: CASSFGGDRFTYEQYF
D: NA
J: TRBJ2-7
size: few
V: TRBV19
length: 16

DNA: TGCGCCAGCAGCCAAGCGAGGGCAGCAACTAATGAAAAACTGTTTTTT
CDR3: CASSQARAATNEKLFF
D: NA
J: TRBJ1-4
size: many
V: TRBV4-3
length: 16

DNA: TGCGCCAGCAGCCAAGATCGAGGGTCAGAGACCCAGTACTTC
CDR3: CASSQDRGSETQYF
D: NA
J: TRBJ2-5
size: few
V: TRBV4-1
length: 14

DNA: TGTGCCAGCAGCCAAACGGCTAACACTGAAGCTTTCTTT
CDR3: CASSQTANTEAFF
D: NA
J: TRBJ1-1
size: many
V: TRBV7-9
length: 13

DNA: TGTGCCAGCAGCTTAGAGGGCAGGGAGCCAGATACGCAGTATTTT
CDR3: CASSLEGREPDTQYF
D: NA
J: TRBJ2-3
size: many
V: TRBV7-2
length: 15

DNA: TGTGCCAGTAGTGGGCGGACAGGGAACACCGGGGAGCTGTTTTTT
CDR3: CASSGRTGNTGELFF
D: TRBD1
J: TRBJ2-2
size: NA
V: TRBV19
length: 15

DNA: TGCGCCAGCAGCCAAGAGGTCTTTCAAGGGAACACTGAAGCTTTCTTT
CDR3: CASSQEVFQGNTEAFF
D: NA
J: TRBJ1-1
size: NA
V: TRBV4-3
length: 16

DNA: TGTGCCAGCAGCATAACAGGGAACCCCTACAATGAGCAGTTCTTC
CDR3: CASSITGNPYNEQFF
D: NA
J: TRBJ2-1
size: few
V: TRBV6-2/TRBV6-3
length: 15

DNA: TGTGCCACCAGGGAGACAGGGGGCGACGCCGGGGAGCTGTTTTTT
CDR3: CATRETGGDAGELFF
D: TRBD1
J: TRBJ2-2
size: NA
V: TRBV24-1
length: 15

DNA: TGTGCCAGCAGGTACAACCCGTGGAACACCGGGGAGCTGTTTTTT
CDR3: CASRYNPWNTGELFF
D: NA
J: TRBJ2-2
size: many
V: TRBV7-2
length: 15

DNA: TGTGCCAGCTCACGCACTCCGGGACAGGGGAACACAGATACGCAGTATTTT
CDR3: CASSRTPGQGNTDTQYF
D: TRBD1
J: TRBJ2-3
size: few
V: TRBV18
length: 17

DNA: TGTGCCAGCAGACAGGACCAGTCTAGTCCCTACGAGCAGTACTTC
CDR3: CASRQDQSSPYEQYF
D: NA
J: TRBJ2-7
size: few
V: TRBV5-6
length: 15

DNA: TGCAGTGCAAAGAGACCTCTAGCGGGGTCCTACAATGAGCAGTTCTTC
CDR3: CSAKRPLAGSYNEQFF
D: TRBD2
J: TRBJ2-1
size: NA
V: TRBV20-1
length: 16

DNA: TGTGCCAGCAGCTTAGTGCAGGGAGAGACCCAGTACTTC
CDR3: CASSLVQGETQYF
D: NA
J: TRBJ2-5
size: many
V: TRBV7-2
length: 13

DNA: TGTGCCACCAGTGGGGGCACGGTTAGTGGCTACACCTTC
CDR3: CATSGGTVSGYTF
D: NA
J: TRBJ1-2
size: few
V: TRBV24-1
length: 13

DNA: TGTGCCAGCAGACAACAGAACGAGCAGTACTTC
CDR3: CASRQQNEQYF
D: NA
J: TRBJ2-7
size: many
V: TRBV27
length: 11

DNA: TGTGCCAGCAGAAGGACGGAGGACACTGAAGCTTTCTTT
CDR3: CASRRTEDTEAFF
D: NA
J: TRBJ1-1
size: NA
V: TRBV25-1
length: 13

DNA: TGTGCCAGTAGTATCGCCGGGACAGGCGATCAAGCTTTCTTT
CDR3: CASSIAGTGDQAFF
D: TRBD1
J: TRBJ1-1
size: NA
V: TRBV19
length: 14

DNA: TGTGCCAGTAGTGAGAGGACAGGGGGGGCCCAGCATTTT
CDR3: CASSERTGGAQHF
D: TRBD1
J: TRBJ1-5
size: few
V: TRBV19
length: 13

DNA: TGTGCCAGGAGGACAGGGATGGTCACAGATACGCAGTATTTT
CDR3: CARRTGMVTDTQYF
D: TRBD1
J: TRBJ2-3
size: few
V: TRBV19
length: 14

DNA: TGTGCCAGCAGTTTGAACGGGATAAACACCGGGGAGCTGTTTTTT
CDR3: CASSLNGINTGELFF
D: NA
J: TRBJ2-2
size: NA
V: TRBV6-2/TRBV6-3
length: 15